These 24 T cell receptor beta chains were all obtained from the same sample, sequenced in a study of blood T cell repertoires in COVID-19. Clones were sequenced by immunoSEQ multiplex PCR, and TCRdb holds only the in-frame ones, with some missing. The sample contains about 54,000 clones, 90% of which appear only once. The sequenced material came from peripheral blood. The receptor source for this set is a woman aged 40 to 50 with active COVID-19.

The chain combines TRBV19 with TRBJ2-7, with TRBD2 identical over 7 bases. The V gene's germline CDR1 is LNHDA and CDR2 SQIVND (reference sequence). The CDR3 covers 12 residues. V dropped 9 bases and J dropped 6; count of bases not matched to a gene: 8. CDR3 DNA sequence: TGTGCCAGGACAGCGGGGCGGCCCGAGCAGTACTTC. It codes for CARTAGRPEQYF.

The chain combines TRBV30 with TRBJ2-3; 7 bases match TRBD2. V lost 0 bases and J lost 3; bases outside the gene matches: 0. The CDR3 length is 13 residues. Germline CDR1 GTSNPN, CDR2 SVGIG (reference sequence). CDR3 region: CAWSVGGTDTQYF. CDR3 in DNA: TGTGCCTGGAGTGTCGGGGGGACAGATACGCAGTATTTT.

The rearrangement uses TRBV2 and TRBJ2-1, with 7 bases matching TRBD2. The germline V gene has CDR1 SNHLY and CDR2 FYNNEI. The CDR3 has 15 amino acids. Losses at the gene ends were 3 bases for V and 4 bases for J; bases not matched to a gene: 6. The CDR3 here is CASSDEAGRYNEQFF. CDR3 DNA: TGTGCCAGCAGTGACGAAGCGGGGAGATACAATGAGCAGTTCTTC. Full variable domain (missing parts from reference TRBV2 and TRBJ2-1): EPEVTQTPSHQVTQMGQEVILRCVPISNHLYFYWYRQILGQKVEFLVSFYNNEISEKSEIFDDQFSVERPDGSNFTLKIRSTKLEDSAMYFCASSDEAGRYNEQFFGPGTRLTVL.

This clone occurred a few times. The V gene is TRBV2, the J gene TRBJ1-2; D ambiguous. This CDR3 region has 14 residues. The germline V and J ends were trimmed by 4 bases and 0 bases, with 9 bases remaining between them. In germline, CDR1 is SNHLY, CDR2 FYNNEI. The CDR3 DNA is TGTGCCAGCAGTGCCGGTAGAGCTAACTATGGCTACACCTTC. This gives the protein CASSAGRANYGYTF.

The CDR3 DNA sequence: TGTGCCAGCAGCCAAGAGGTTAGGACAGGGGGAAACACCATATATTTT. Its translation is CASSQEVRTGGNTIYF. The V and J genes are TRBV14 and TRBJ1-3; TRBD1 aligns across 8 bases. CDR3 length equals 16 residues. The V gene's germline CDR1 is SGHDN and CDR2 FVKESK. Trimming removed 0 bases from V and 4 bases from J; junction bases left unmatched: 5.

The V gene is TRBV7-2, the J gene TRBJ2-3; TRBD2 aligns across 8 bases. Germline V CDR1 and CDR2: SGHTA, FQGNSA. Trimming removed 6 bases from V and 1 base from J; junction bases left unmatched: 18. The length of the CDR3 is 19 residues. As DNA, the CDR3 is TGTGCCAGCAGTTCATCTAGCGGGCGATCGGCATTGGGCACAGATACGCAGTATTTT. The encoded protein is CASSSSSGRSALGTDTQYF.

This clone was counted once. The chain joins TRBV7-9 to TRBJ2-1; D possibly corresponds to TRBD2 (5 bases). The CDR3 covers 18 residues. Trimming removed 0 bases from V and 5 bases from J, with 20 bases in between. Germline V gene lookup returns CDR1 SEHNR and CDR2 FQNEAQ (reference sequence). CDR3 DNA sequence: TGTGCCAGCAGCTTAGCTTGGACCCGGGAAGGTCGGGACAATGAGCAGTTCTTC. It translates to CASSLAWTREGRDNEQFF.

The CDR3 spells CASRLGGNEKLFF. CDR3 in DNA: TGTGCCAGTAGGCTCGGGGGAAATGAAAAACTGTTTTTT. The V gene is TRBV19, the J gene TRBJ1-4, with D possibly TRBD1 on 5 matching bases. The CDR3 is made up of 13 amino acids. V was clipped by 6 bases and J by 5 bases, with 10 bases between them. Germline V gives CDR1 LNHDA, CDR2 SQIVND (reference sequence). The full variable domain, completed using reference TRBV19 and TRBJ1-4, is DGGITQSPKYLFRKEGQNVTLSCEQNLNHDAMYWYRQDPGQGLRLIYYSQIVNDFQKGDIAEGYSVSREKKESFPLTVTSAQKNPTAFYLCASRLGGNEKLFFGSGTQLSVL.

J is TRBJ1-4 and V is TRBV4-2; tentative D call: TRBD1 (6 bases). V was cut by 0 bases and J by 6 bases, with 17 bases left in between. This CDR3 is built from 17 residues. Germline loops: CDR1 LGHNA, CDR2 YNFKEQ. The CDR3 spells CASSQEGAAGVDEKLFF. The DNA of the CDR3 is TGTGCCAGCAGCCAAGAGGGCGCCGCAGGGGTAGATGAAAAACTGTTTTTT.

V and J are TRBV11-2 and TRBJ2-3, with 9 bases lining up with TRBD2. Germline V gives CDR1 SGHAT, CDR2 FQNNGV. The CDR3 covers 15 residues. Unmatched junction bases numbered 10, after V lost 2 bases and J lost 10 bases. The CDR3: CASSLSSGRGGAQYF. DNA for the CDR3: TGTGCCAGCAGCTTAAGTAGCGGGCGGGGGGGTGCGCAGTATTTT.

The rearrangement links TRBV10-3 to TRBJ2-3; D remains ambiguous. CDR3 length: 11 residues. Per germline, CDR1 ENHRY and CDR2 SYGVKD. V shed 3 bases and J shed 6 bases, with 4 bases lying between them. CDR3: CAISDGDTQYF. The CDR3 region has the DNA TGTGCCATCAGTGACGGGGATACGCAGTATTTT.

In DNA, the CDR3 is TGTGCCAGCAGCCAAGGTGCCGGACAGGGGTCCGGGGCCAACGTCCTGACTTTC. Protein sequence: CASSQGAGQGSGANVLTF. The V call is TRBV4-2, the J call TRBJ2-6; 9 nucleotides agree with TRBD1. This CDR3 region has 18 residues. CDR1 and CDR2 (germline): LGHNA, YNFKEQ. Trimming removed 1 base from V and 4 bases from J; junction bases left unmatched: 8.

V is TRBV5-1 and J is TRBJ2-5; possibly TRBD2 for D (6 bases). The CDR3 sequence is 13 residues long. The germline V gene has CDR1 SGHRS and CDR2 YFSETQ. V shed 3 bases and J shed 1 base, with 7 bases lying between them. The CDR3 is CASSSGVQETQYF. The CDR3 DNA reads as TGCGCCAGCAGCTCGGGAGTCCAAGAGACCCAGTACTTC.

The genes are TRBV18 and TRBJ1-2; maybe TRBD1 (5 bases). V was trimmed by 0 bases and J by 1 base, leaving 9 bases between them. The CDR3 consists of 15 residues. CDR1 and CDR2 from the germline V gene are KGHSH and LQKENI. CDR3: CASSPPGGNNYGYTF. The DNA for the CDR3 is TGTGCCAGCTCACCACCCGGGGGTAATAACTATGGCTACACCTTC.

The chain employs TRBV6-5 and TRBJ2-3; 9 positions agree with TRBD2. J lost 0 bases, V lost 6 bases, and 4 bases had no gene match. Looked up from germline, CDR1 is MNHEY and CDR2 is SVGAGI. This CDR3 is 15 amino acids long. CDR3 in amino acids: CASRYLAGSTDTQYF. In DNA form, the CDR3 reads TGTGCCAGCAGATACCTAGCGGGGAGCACAGATACGCAGTATTTT.

The gene calls are TRBV19 and TRBJ2-1, with D perhaps matching TRBD2 (5 bases). The CDR3 has 17 amino acids. Trimming stripped 0 bases from V and 4 bases from J, with 16 bases between. CDR1 is LNHDA and CDR2 is SQIVND in the germline V gene (reference sequence). The CDR3 loop reads CASSIESQSTGYNEQFF. The CDR3 nucleotides read TGTGCCAGTAGTATAGAATCCCAGAGTACGGGGTACAATGAGCAGTTCTTC. The entire variable domain, with the rest obtained from reference TRBV19 and TRBJ2-1, is as follows: DGGITQSPKYLFRKEGQNVTLSCEQNLNHDAMYWYRQDPGQGLRLIYYSQIVNDFQKGDIAEGYSVSREKKESFPLTVTSAQKNPTAFYLCASSIESQSTGYNEQFFGPGTRLTVL.

The CDR3 DNA sequence: TGTGCCAGCAGCCTCCGGATGACAACGGACACTGAAGCTTTCTTT. It translates to CASSLRMTTDTEAFF. The chain is built from TRBV4-2 and TRBJ1-1; D uncertain. The CDR3 loop spans 15 amino acids. Trimming removed 4 bases at V and 3 bases at J, with 15 bases between. The germline V gene has CDR1 LGHNA and CDR2 YNFKEQ.

The V call is TRBV7-8, the J call TRBJ1-4; D perhaps matches TRBD1 (6 bases). The V end was cut by 0 bases, the J end by 6 bases, with 14 bases between. The CDR3 sequence is 16 residues long. Germline CDR1 is SGHVS and CDR2 is FQNEAQ. CDR3 amino acids: CASSLAWGPADEKLFF. CDR3 DNA sequence: TGTGCCAGCAGCTTAGCCTGGGGGCCTGCGGATGAAAAACTGTTTTTT.

The V and J genes are TRBV6-1 and TRBJ1-2, with TRBD1 matching 7 bases. The CDR3 has 15 amino acids. The V gene end was trimmed by 0 bases and the J gene end by 4 bases; junction bases not matched to a gene: 5. Per the germline V gene, CDR1 is MNHNS and CDR2 is SASEGT. This CDR3 is CASSEAIGGFYGYTF. DNA for the CDR3: TGTGCCAGCAGTGAAGCGATAGGGGGCTTCTATGGCTACACCTTC.

This clone was observed once. The genes are TRBV11-3 and TRBJ2-5, with D unclear. The CDR3 has 15 residues. Trimming stripped 1 base from V and 2 bases from J, with 11 bases between. Germline CDR1 is SGHNT and CDR2 is YENEEA. The CDR3 is CASSLVYLLQETQYF. CDR3 nucleotides: TGTGCCAGCAGCTTAGTTTACCTACTTCAAGAGACCCAGTACTTC.

The rearrangement uses TRBV19 and TRBJ1-6; 9 bases are a match to TRBD1. This CDR3 comprises 16 residues. V was pared by 5 bases and J by 6 bases, with 8 bases of the junction left unmatched. Germline V gives CDR1 LNHDA, CDR2 SQIVND (reference sequence). This CDR3 is CASSARQGVSNSPLHF. The CDR3 coding sequence is TGTGCCAGTAGTGCGCGACAGGGGGTGAGTAATTCACCCCTCCACTTT.

This clone was seen only once. The rearrangement uses TRBV5-4 and TRBJ2-7, with D possibly TRBD2 on 6 matching bases. Trimming stripped 4 bases from V and 0 bases from J, with 14 bases between. Looked up from germline, CDR1 is SGHNT and CDR2 is YYREEE (reference sequence). The CDR3 loop spans 15 amino acids. The CDR3 spells CASSGPGLGSYEQYF. The CDR3 coding sequence is TGTGCCAGCAGCGGACCGGGACTGGGCTCCTACGAGCAGTACTTC.

The J gene is TRBJ1-4, the V gene TRBV3-1 (or the pseudogene TRBV3-2), with 8 bases identical to TRBD1. CDR3 length: 14 residues. V shed 4 bases, J shed 4 bases, and the junction held 2 bases outside the gene matches. Per germline, CDR1 LGHDT and CDR2 YNNKEL (reference sequence). This CDR3 is CASSPGQGNEKLFF. Written as DNA, the CDR3 is TGTGCCAGCAGCCCAGGACAGGGTAATGAAAAACTGTTTTTT.

This clone appeared once. This sequence joins TRBV6-4 and TRBJ2-2; no clear D gene. The CDR3 sequence is 13 residues long. V shed 4 bases and J shed 6 bases, with 9 bases lying between them. Germline V gene lookup returns CDR1 MRHNA and CDR2 SNTAGT. CDR3: CASSVESAGELFF. For the CDR3, the DNA is TGTGCCAGCAGTGTTGAATCAGCCGGGGAGCTGTTTTTT.